The entry below describes one T cell receptor beta chain. In the authors' workflow: Scientists estimated how many nucleated cells there were by amplifying reference gene primers. This table comes from immunoSEQ multiplex PCR, and its TCRdb copy is limited to in-frame clones, with some not included. That table supplies the V and J calls and clone size; D and trimming were determined from the DNA. The top ten clones hold approximately 2.9% of a sample with some 300,000 clones, just under 90% of them seen once. The sample originates from a study of blood T cell repertoires in COVID-19. Study-wide context: The study drew acute and convalescent COVID-19 samples from the United States, Italy and Spain.

Within 2 weeks of study entry, exposed participants had contacted a PCR-confirmed or clinician-diagnosed COVID-19 case. The CDR3 is 13 residues long. V was clipped by 4 bases and J by 6 bases, with 12 bases between them. The source of this sequence is a woman between 45 and 65 years old who had been exposed to COVID-19. This chain connects TRBV23-1 to TRBJ1-2; possibly TRBD1 for D (6 bases). TRBV23-1 qualifies as an ORF whose function is uncertain. The sample was PBMCs or T cells enriched from blood (not recorded which). In DNA, the CDR3 is TGCGCCAGCAGTCCAGGGGTTAATGATGGCTACACCTTC. Protein sequence: CASSPGVNDGYTF.